The subject of this entry is one T cell receptor beta chain. Its antigen remains unknown. Time point meaning: newly diagnosed GD, antithyroid drugs for less than 3 months. Isolated PBMC RNA provided the starting material for the TCR library. The data belong to a study of regulatory T cells in long-lasting Graves disease. The study, taken as a whole, reports: Only peripheral blood was studied, not thyroid tissue. Sample size, which was small, may have reduced accuracy.

Arm-PCR with iRepertoire HTBI primers amplified the CDR3 regions for these TCR beta libraries. TCRdb passed the multiplex PCR reads through MiXCR, listing each CDR3 protein once. The table records 450,000 to 700,000 distinct CDR3 sequences, roughly 13% of them present only once. A further study also used this sample, focusing on T cells in Graves' hyperthyroidism and ophthalmopathy. That study reports: First-round RT-PCR of the TCR CDR3 relied on the HTBI primer set.

The TCR comes from a young man with Graves disease. This specimen was peripheral blood mononuclear cells (PBMCs), taken at new diagnosis, from a patient treated with antithyroid drugs.

CDR3 amino acids: CASSQDGLGTGSGELFF. CDR3 coding DNA: TGTGCCAGCAGCCAAGATGGCCTGGGGACAGGGAGCGGGGAGCTGTTTTTT. J is TRBJ2-2 and V is TRBV14, with 9 bases aligning to TRBD1. The V segment lost 0 bases and the J segment 7 bases; nucleotides outside the gene matches: 9. Germline CDR1 and CDR2: SGHDN and FVKESK. The CDR3 has 17 amino acids.